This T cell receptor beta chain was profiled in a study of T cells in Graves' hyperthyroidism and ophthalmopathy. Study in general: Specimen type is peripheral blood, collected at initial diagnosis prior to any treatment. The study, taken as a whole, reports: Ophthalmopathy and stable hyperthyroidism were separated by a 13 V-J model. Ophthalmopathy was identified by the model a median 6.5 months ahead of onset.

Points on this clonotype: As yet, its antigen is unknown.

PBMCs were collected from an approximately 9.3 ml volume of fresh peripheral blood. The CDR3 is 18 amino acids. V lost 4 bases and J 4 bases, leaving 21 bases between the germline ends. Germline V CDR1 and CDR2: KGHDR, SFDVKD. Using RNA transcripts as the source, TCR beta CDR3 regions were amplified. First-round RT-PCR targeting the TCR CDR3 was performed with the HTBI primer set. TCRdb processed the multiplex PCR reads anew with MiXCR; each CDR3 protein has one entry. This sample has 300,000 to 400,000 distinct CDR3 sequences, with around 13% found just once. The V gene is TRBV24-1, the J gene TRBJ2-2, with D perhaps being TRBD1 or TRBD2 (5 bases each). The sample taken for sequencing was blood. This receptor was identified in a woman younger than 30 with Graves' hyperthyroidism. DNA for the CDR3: TGTGCCACCAGTGACCCAATCGAGGGGCCAGGGCCCACCGGGGAGCTGTTTTTT. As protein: CATSDPIEGPGPTGELFF.